This TCR beta chain appears in the sequencing data of a study of long-term antiretroviral therapy in people with HIV. Investigators performed immunoSEQ version v3.0 at survey level. Measured with immunoSEQ multiplex PCR; TCRdb has only the in-frame clones, and not every one. This sample has about 23,000 clones; around 85% occur once, and the top ten carry over 9%. Trimming pared 8 bases from V and 0 bases from J, leaving 10 bases between. The CDR3 consists of 14 residues. Germline CDR1 reads MNHNS; CDR2 reads SASEGT. This material consisted of unsorted PBMCs, taken 1.6 years after starting antiretroviral therapy. The source is a man in his forties with HIV. The chain carries TRBV6-1 and TRBJ1-4, with D maybe TRBD1 (5 bases). The CDR3 DNA follows: TGTGCCAGCGGCAGACAGACAACTAATGAAAAACTGTTTTTT. Amino acid sequence: CASGRQTTNEKLFF.